A single T cell receptor (beta chain) is shown here with its context. Its target is unknown. This specimen comes from a study of cytomegalovirus exposure and HLA in healthy donors. General study results and limits: It was reported that TCR beta sequences correctly inferred the HLA-A and HLA-B alleles for most subjects. Presence/absence analyses treated sequencing depth as roughly uniform across donors.

The V gene lost 6 bases and the J gene lost 2 bases, with 10 bases spanning the gap. CDR3 size: 14 residues. Germline V CDR1 and CDR2: LGHNA, YSLEER. Vbeta (60) and Jbeta (13) primers were used in the PCR. The repertoire was sequenced with immunoSEQ multiplex PCR; TCRdb's copy has only in-frame clones and lacks some. The repertoire includes some 160,000 clones, around 77% of them detected once, and more than 2% sits in the top ten. This clonotype was sampled from a man aged 50 or older in good health and CMV-seropositive. The chain is built from TRBV4-3 and TRBJ2-2; D not certain. Material: PBMCs. The CDR3 DNA follows: TGCGCCAGCAGACGACTTTCCAACACCGGGGAGCTGTTTTTT. Amino acids: CASRRLSNTGELFF.